One and the same sample provided the 30 T cell receptor beta chains below, sequenced in a study of CD8 T cells in Susac syndrome. When the RNA was reverse transcribed, random hexamers were used with an input of roughly 0.5 to 1 ug. From the immunoSEQ multiplex PCR reads, TCRdb called clonotypes with MiXCR, one entry per CDR3 protein. This sample has about 150,000 distinct CDR3 sequences, with approximately 95% found just once. The specimen was CD4+ T cells from PBMCs. All receptors come from a human donor with Susac syndrome.

The genes are TRBV5-1 and TRBJ1-4, with unresolved D. Germline V gives CDR1 SGHRS, CDR2 YFSETQ. The V and J ends lost 3 bases and 0 bases respectively, with 9 bases between them. CDR3 size: 15 residues. The CDR3 nucleotides are TGCGCCAGCAGCTACTCGATTGCAACTAATGAAAAACTGTTTTTT. This sequence encodes CASSYSIATNEKLFF.

The chain uses TRBV4-1 and TRBJ2-6, with D perhaps matching TRBD2 (5 bases). CDR1 and CDR2 (germline): MGHRA, YSYEKL. The CDR3 length is 16 residues. V lost 0 bases, J lost 2 bases, and 8 bases lay in between. CDR3 in DNA: TGCGCCAGCAGCCAAGATGGAGGTACTGGGGCCAACGTCCTGACTTTC. Its protein product is CASSQDGGTGANVLTF.

The chain joins TRBV19 to TRBJ1-2, with TRBD1 identical over 9 bases. The CDR3 length is 17 residues. Germline lookup yields CDR1 LNHDA and CDR2 SQIVND (reference sequence). V gave up 9 bases and J gave up 0 bases; unmatched junction bases: 14. The DNA for the CDR3 is TGTGCCAGCCGTGAACCGGGACAGGGACTCGCTAACTATGGCTACACCTTC. This encodes CASREPGQGLANYGYTF.

This sequence joins TRBV7-9 and TRBJ1-1; no clear D gene. The CDR3 sequence is 15 residues long. Germline loops: CDR1 SEHNR, CDR2 FQNEAQ (reference sequence). The V gene lost 2 bases and the J gene lost 3 bases, with 13 bases spanning the gap. The CDR3 DNA follows: TGTGCCAGCAGCTTAATCAAGGGTAAATACACTGAAGCTTTCTTT. It is translated as CASSLIKGKYTEAFF.

V usage is TRBV29-1 and J usage is TRBJ1-2, with D perhaps matching TRBD1 (6 bases). Germline V gives CDR1 SQVTM, CDR2 ANQGSEA. The CDR3 has 12 amino acids. Trimming removed 2 bases at V and 3 bases at J, with 7 bases between. The CDR3, as DNA: TGCAGCGTTGAACGGGGGCACTATGGCTACACCTTC. It yields the protein CSVERGHYGYTF.

The chain recombines TRBV6-5 with TRBJ2-3; unclear D gene. Germline values: CDR1 MNHEY, CDR2 SVGAGI. Trimming removed 4 bases at V and 2 bases at J, with 7 bases between. CDR3 length equals 13 residues. The DNA of the CDR3 is TGTGCCAGCAGTTTGGCCTACACAGATACGCAGTATTTT. The encoded protein is CASSLAYTDTQYF.

The chain employs TRBV18 and TRBJ2-3; D not resolved. CDR3 length equals 14 residues. Germline CDR1 and CDR2: KGHSH and LQKENI. The V and J ends lost 1 base and 6 bases respectively, with 11 bases between them. The DNA of the CDR3 is TGTGCCAGCTCACCACTGGGCAGTGGGGATACGCAGTATTTT. It is translated as CASSPLGSGDTQYF.

This sequence joins TRBV29-1 and TRBJ1-2, with a tentative D call TRBD1 (5 bases). Trimming shortened V by 4 bases and J by 3 bases, and 9 bases separated the two germline ends. In germline, CDR1 is SQVTM, CDR2 ANQGSEA. This CDR3 comprises 12 residues. The CDR3 region is CSVVGDDYGYTF. The CDR3 coding sequence is TGCAGCGTTGTAGGGGACGACTATGGCTACACCTTC.

CDR3: CSVSFEKKLFF. As DNA, the CDR3 is TGCAGCGTTTCGTTTGAAAAAAAACTGTTTTTT. The rearrangement uses TRBV29-1 and TRBJ1-4, with D unresolved. V dropped 5 bases and J dropped 9 bases, with 10 bases sitting between them. Germline CDR1 and CDR2: SQVTM and ANQGSEA. The CDR3 consists of 11 residues.

V is TRBV6-5 and J is TRBJ2-1; TRBD1 might be the D (7 bases). CDR3 size: 15 residues. The V and J ends lost 10 bases and 8 bases respectively, with 24 bases between them. Per germline, CDR1 MNHEY and CDR2 SVGAGI. The DNA for the CDR3 is TGTGCCACTCAGGGGGGTAAGACAGGGAACTATGAGCAGTTCTTC. Its protein product is CATQGGKTGNYEQFF.

The V call is TRBV9, the J call TRBJ1-3; D is possibly TRBD1 (6 bases). The V and J ends lost 0 bases and 4 bases respectively, with 14 bases between them. The CDR3 runs to 16 residues. Germline V CDR1 and CDR2: SGDLS, YYNGEE. CDR3 sequence (DNA): TGTGCCAGCAGCGTAGACGTGGGGGCCAGGGGAAACACCATATATTTT. Its protein is CASSVDVGARGNTIYF.

J is TRBJ1-1 and V is TRBV6-5; D possibly corresponds to TRBD1 (5 bases). Trimming cost V 1 base and J 5 bases, with 8 bases left between them. The CDR3 runs 13 residues. The germline gives CDR1 MNHEY, CDR2 SVGAGI. The CDR3 region is CASSYLGGTEAFF. The DNA for the CDR3 is TGTGCCAGCAGTTACTTGGGGGGGACTGAAGCTTTCTTT.

V is TRBV6-1 and J is TRBJ2-1; D not certain. Trimming took off 6 bases at V and 0 bases at J, with 18 bases between the two ends. The CDR3 has 17 amino acids. Germline-derived CDR1 and CDR2 are MNHNS and SASEGT. Here the CDR3 DNA reads TGTGCCAGCAGGAGGAGCGAACAGACTCGCTCCTACAATGAGCAGTTCTTC. It codes for CASRRSEQTRSYNEQFF.

The chain is built from TRBV9 and TRBJ2-7; D is undetermined. CDR1 is SGDLS and CDR2 is YYNGEE in the germline V gene. The CDR3 runs 13 residues. Trimming took off 3 bases at V and 0 bases at J, with 7 bases between the two ends. CDR3 bases: TGTGCCAGCAGCGCCCGTACCTCCTACGAGCAGTACTTC. Protein: CASSARTSYEQYF.

This chain joins TRBV20-1 and TRBJ2-7, with 8 bases aligning to TRBD2. J lost 0 bases, V lost 6 bases, and 10 bases had no gene match. The CDR3 runs to 15 residues. Germline assignment: CDR1 DFQATT and CDR2 SNEGSKA (reference sequence). CDR3: CSASGAGGSSYEQYF. The CDR3 coding sequence is TGCAGTGCCAGCGGGGCGGGGGGAAGCTCCTACGAGCAGTACTTC.

This rearrangement joins TRBV12-3 or TRBV12-4 to TRBJ2-7, with 7 bases fitting TRBD2. The J segment lost 2 bases and the V segment lost 5 bases, leaving 9 bases of the junction unmatched. The CDR3 has 15 residues. In DNA form, the CDR3 reads TGTGCCAGCAGTCCTCTGGGGGGGTCTACCTACGAGCAGTACTTC. Translation: CASSPLGGSTYEQYF.

The gene calls are TRBV6-2 or TRBV6-3 and TRBJ2-7; 9 bases align to TRBD2. Per germline, CDR1 MNHEY and CDR2 SVGEGT. Trimming removed 5 bases from V and 2 bases from J; junction bases left unmatched: 7. This CDR3 has 15 amino acids. The CDR3 reads CASSPQREATYEQYF. CDR3 in DNA: TGTGCCAGCAGTCCCCAGCGGGAGGCAACCTACGAGCAGTACTTC.

This chain connects TRBV4-1 to TRBJ2-7, with D perhaps assigned TRBD1 or TRBD2 (6 bases each). The germline CDR1 and CDR2 sequences are MGHRA and YSYEKL. Trimming pared 0 bases from V and 4 bases from J, leaving 16 bases between. This CDR3 spans 16 amino acids. The CDR3 DNA reads TGCGCCAGCAGCCAAGATGGCGGGGCCAGGGGATACGAGCAGTACTTC. Translating gives CASSQDGGARGYEQYF.

The chain has TRBV3-1 and TRBJ1-2; TRBD1 matches 7 bases. With 4 bases clipped from V and 8 bases from J, the junction kept 7 bases outside the gene matches. Looked up from germline, CDR1 is LGHDT and CDR2 is YNNKEL (reference sequence). The CDR3 extends over 13 amino acids. CDR3 loop: CASSLGQFVGYTF. The DNA for the CDR3 is TGTGCCAGCAGCCTGGGACAGTTCGTCGGCTACACCTTC.

V is TRBV7-2 and J is TRBJ2-1; TRBD1 might be the D (6 bases). Trimming pared 5 bases from V and 4 bases from J, leaving 15 bases between. Germline V gene data show CDR1 as SGHTA and CDR2 as FQGNSA. CDR3 length: 15 amino acids. The CDR3 reads CASSGSGQHYNEQFF. In nucleotides, the CDR3 is TGTGCCAGCAGCGGCTCCGGACAGCATTACAATGAGCAGTTCTTC.

V usage is TRBV7-9 and J usage is TRBJ1-1; D ambiguous. Deletions cut 5 bases from V and 1 base from J, with 11 bases between. The CDR3 length is 14 residues. Germline V CDR1 and CDR2: SEHNR, FQNEAQ (reference sequence). The CDR3 bases are TGTGCCAGCAGCGCAGTGTCGGGGAACACTGAAGCTTTCTTT. This encodes CASSAVSGNTEAFF.

This clonotype was observed a single time. The CDR3 end shows no conserved phenylalanine or tryptophan, and so a read error is likely. V usage is TRBV29-1 and J usage is TRBJ2-7, with no clear D. This CDR3 spans 11 amino acids. V was pared by 6 bases and J by 2 bases, with 8 bases between. CDR1 SQVTM and CDR2 ANQGSEA come from the germline V gene. Here the CDR3 DNA reads TGCAGCGTCCCGGGTCCCTACGAGCAGTACCTC. Protein: CSVPGPYEQYL.

The rearrangement joins TRBV5-1 to TRBJ2-3; D call uncertain. CDR1 and CDR2 from the germline V gene are SGHRS and YFSETQ. Trimming removed 2 bases at V and 5 bases at J, with 9 bases between. The CDR3 runs 13 residues. This CDR3 is CASSFGPLDTQYF. For the CDR3, the DNA is TGCGCCAGCAGCTTTGGACCATTAGATACGCAGTATTTT.

The CDR3 here is CASSKNRGTEAFF. CDR3 nucleotide sequence: TGTGCCAGCAGCAAGAACAGGGGGACTGAAGCTTTCTTT. The V gene is TRBV11-1, the J gene TRBJ1-1; 8 bases map to TRBD1. Trimming took 5 bases from V and 5 from J; bases not matched to a gene: 4. In germline, CDR1 is SGHAT, CDR2 FQDESV (reference sequence). This CDR3 spans 13 amino acids. The full variable domain, its missing parts supplied by reference TRBV11-1 and TRBJ1-1, is EAEVAQSPRYKITEKSQAVAFWCDPISGHATLYWYRQILGQGPELLVQFQDESVVDDSQLPKDRFSAERLKGVDSTLKIQPAELGDSAMYLCASSKNRGTEAFFGQGTRLTVV.

The chain uses TRBV10-3 and TRBJ2-3; possibly TRBD1 for D (6 bases). There are 13 residues in the CDR3. Trimming removed 5 bases from V and 1 base from J, with 7 bases in between. Germline V gene sequence: CDR1 ENHRY, CDR2 SYGVKD. The CDR3 nucleotides read TGTGCCATCAGTCGACAGGGCACAGATACGCAGTATTTT. It translates to CAISRQGTDTQYF.

This clonotype has only one observation. J is TRBJ1-5 and V is TRBV6-6, with TRBD1 matching 8 bases. Germline loops: CDR1 MNHNY, CDR2 SVGAGI (reference sequence). Trimming removed 2 bases from V and 5 bases from J; junction bases left unmatched: 2. The CDR3 runs to 14 residues. The CDR3 reads CASSYGTGHQPQHF. For the CDR3, the DNA is TGTGCCAGCAGTTACGGGACAGGTCATCAGCCCCAGCATTTT.

J is TRBJ2-6 and V is TRBV27; D uncertain. The V gene lost 6 bases and the J gene lost 4 bases, with 7 bases spanning the gap. Per the germline V gene, CDR1 is MNHEY and CDR2 is SMNVEV (reference sequence). The CDR3 has 13 amino acids. The CDR3 loop reads CASSFQGANVLTF. In nucleotides, the CDR3 is TGTGCCAGCAGCTTTCAAGGGGCCAACGTCCTGACTTTC.

The chain couples TRBV14 to TRBJ2-1; D gene uncertain. The V end was cut by 2 bases, the J end by 7 bases, with 3 bases between. This CDR3 comprises 11 residues. Germline loops: CDR1 SGHDN, CDR2 FVKESK. The CDR3 region has the DNA TGTGCCAGCAGCCAAATTAATGAGCAGTTCTTC. Encoded protein: CASSQINEQFF. Filled out from reference TRBV14 and TRBJ2-1, the complete variable domain reads EAGVTQFPSHSVIEKGQTVTLRCDPISGHDNLYWYRRVMGKEIKFLLHFVKESKQDESGMPNNRFLAERTGGTYSTLKVQPAELEDSGVYFCASSQINEQFFGPGTRLTVL.

The rearrangement uses TRBV24-1 and TRBJ2-1; perhaps TRBD2 as D (6 bases). Germline CDR1 and CDR2: KGHDR and SFDVKD. V was cut by 3 bases and J by 0 bases, with 11 bases left in between. The CDR3 has 16 residues. This CDR3 is CATSDRGGDSYNEQFF. CDR3 in DNA: TGTGCCACCAGTGATAGGGGCGGGGACTCCTACAATGAGCAGTTCTTC.

CDR3 loop: CASSNQGTWDVYTF. CDR3 bases: TGTGCCAGCTCAAATCAGGGTACTTGGGATGTCTACACCTTC. The chain recombines TRBV2 with TRBJ1-2, with D perhaps TRBD1 (5 bases). The CDR3 is made up of 14 amino acids. V shed 8 bases and J shed 10 bases, with 23 bases lying between them. CDR1 and CDR2 (germline): SNHLY, FYNNEI.